The 13 T cell receptor beta chains below come from one sample, sequenced in a study of T cell responses to AZD1222 COVID-19 vaccine. TCRdb's table, derived via immunoSEQ multiplex PCR, lists solely in-frame clones and lacks some. The repertoire holds approximately 150,000 clones, with over 90% as singletons. The sample here was peripheral blood, taken on day 0 of AZD1222 vaccination. These receptors all come from an adult in good health.

The J gene is TRBJ1-1, the V gene TRBV5-1, with 7 nucleotides matching TRBD1. Germline trimming cut 7 bases from V and 6 bases from J; bases unmatched to any gene: 6. Per germline, CDR1 SGHRS and CDR2 YFSETQ. The CDR3 length is 12 residues. CDR3 nucleotides: TGCGCCAGCCGACAGGGAAACGCTGAAGCTTTCTTT. Translated: CASRQGNAEAFF.

The J gene is TRBJ2-2, the V gene TRBV6-5; the D gene is possibly TRBD2 (6 bases). V lost 0 bases to trimming and J lost 8 bases, with 16 bases between them. The CDR3 sequence is 16 residues long. Germline CDR1 MNHEY, CDR2 SVGAGI. The CDR3 DNA is TGTGCCAGCAGTTACTCGACCTTTACGGGAGTGGGGGAGCTGTTTTTT. Translation: CASSYSTFTGVGELFF.

This chain connects TRBV28 to TRBJ2-7; 9 positions agree with TRBD1. The germline gives CDR1 MDHEN, CDR2 SYDVKM. V was clipped by 7 bases and J by 3 bases; unmatched bases: 7. The CDR3 length is 14 residues. The CDR3 region has the DNA TGTGCCAGCACAACCGGGACAGGGTTCTACGAGCAGTACTTC. Protein sequence: CASTTGTGFYEQYF.

The chain recombines TRBV21-1 with TRBJ1-1. TRBV21-1 is tagged as a pseudogene. The CDR3 covers 11 residues. CDR3 in DNA: TGTGCCGGGACTCTGAGCACTGAAGCTTTCTTT. The encoded protein is CAGTLSTEAFF.

In its sample, this clone was seen once. The J gene is TRBJ1-2, the V gene TRBV29-1; the D gene is possibly TRBD1 (6 bases). With 4 bases removed from V and 5 bases from J, the gap between germline ends came to 17 bases. This CDR3 contains 14 residues. From germline, CDR1 is SQVTM and CDR2 ANQGSEA. Here the CDR3 DNA reads TGCAGCGTTGGGGGAACCGGACAGCCATATGGCTACACCTTC. Protein product: CSVGGTGQPYGYTF.

The gene calls are TRBV5-1 and TRBJ1-2; TRBD1 is a possible D gene (6 bases). This CDR3 is 16 amino acids long. Deletions cut 0 bases from V and 7 bases from J, with 19 bases between. In germline, CDR1 is SGHRS, CDR2 YFSETQ. This CDR3 reads CASSLEWQGQLGGYTF. DNA of the CDR3: TGCGCCAGCAGCTTGGAGTGGCAGGGACAATTGGGTGGCTACACCTTC.

V gene TRBV7-9 combines with J gene TRBJ2-2; possibly TRBD2 for D (5 bases). V was trimmed by 5 bases and J by 4 bases, leaving 14 bases between them. The CDR3 is 15 residues long. Germline V gives CDR1 SEHNR, CDR2 FQNEAQ (reference sequence). The CDR3 sequence: CASSPQMAGTGELFF. For the CDR3, the DNA is TGTGCCAGCAGCCCGCAGATGGCGGGCACCGGGGAGCTGTTTTTT.

The DNA for the CDR3 is TGTGCCAGCTCGGGGACTAGCGGGACGTACGAGCAGTACTTC. As protein: CASSGTSGTYEQYF. The chain uses TRBV6-6 and TRBJ2-7; 13 positions match TRBD2. Per germline, CDR1 MNHNY and CDR2 SVGAGI (reference sequence). Trimming removed 8 bases from V and 4 bases from J; junction bases left unmatched: 5. The CDR3 is 14 residues long.

The chain is built from TRBV5-6 and TRBJ1-5, with TRBD1 as a possible D gene (5 bases). The CDR3 covers 18 residues. CDR1 is SGHDT and CDR2 is YYEEEE in the germline V gene. The V end was cut by 1 base, the J end by 1 base, with 18 bases between. The CDR3 nucleotides read TGTGCCAGCAGCTTGCGCGCGGGGGTGTTTTCGAGCAATCAGCCCCAGCATTTT. This gives the protein CASSLRAGVFSSNQPQHF.

The chain has TRBV5-1 and TRBJ2-7; D not resolved. V dropped 7 bases and J dropped 2 bases, with 13 bases sitting between them. The CDR3 length is 13 residues. Germline V gene data show CDR1 as SGHRS and CDR2 as YFSETQ. The CDR3 nucleotides are TGCGCCAGCCGTGCGATGGGTGCCTACGAGCAGTACTTC. Residues: CASRAMGAYEQYF.

V is TRBV12-5 and J is TRBJ1-2, with 8 bases identical to TRBD1. In germline, CDR1 is LGHNT, CDR2 FRNRAP. The ends lost 1 base at V and 4 bases at J; junction bases unmatched: 8. This CDR3 contains 16 residues. CDR3 DNA sequence: TGTGCTAGTGGTTTGGATCAGGGGGCAGTTCCCTATGGCTACACCTTC. It codes for CASGLDQGAVPYGYTF.

The chain joins TRBV24-1 to TRBJ1-1; D unclear. The CDR3 extends over 14 amino acids. The V gene lost 4 bases and the J gene lost 1 base, with 9 bases spanning the gap. Germline-derived CDR1 and CDR2 are KGHDR and SFDVKD. The CDR3 DNA follows: TGTGCCACCAGTGACTCAGACGGGAACACTGAAGCTTTCTTT. The encoded protein is CATSDSDGNTEAFF.

The chain carries TRBV5-1 and TRBJ1-2, with 10 bases lining up with TRBD1. With 4 bases clipped from V and 6 bases from J, the junction kept 9 bases outside the gene matches. The CDR3 loop spans 15 amino acids. Germline assignment: CDR1 SGHRS and CDR2 YFSETQ. In DNA, the CDR3 is TGCGCCAGCAGCCGTCAACCCGGGACAGGGGATGGCTACACCTTC. Its translation: CASSRQPGTGDGYTF.